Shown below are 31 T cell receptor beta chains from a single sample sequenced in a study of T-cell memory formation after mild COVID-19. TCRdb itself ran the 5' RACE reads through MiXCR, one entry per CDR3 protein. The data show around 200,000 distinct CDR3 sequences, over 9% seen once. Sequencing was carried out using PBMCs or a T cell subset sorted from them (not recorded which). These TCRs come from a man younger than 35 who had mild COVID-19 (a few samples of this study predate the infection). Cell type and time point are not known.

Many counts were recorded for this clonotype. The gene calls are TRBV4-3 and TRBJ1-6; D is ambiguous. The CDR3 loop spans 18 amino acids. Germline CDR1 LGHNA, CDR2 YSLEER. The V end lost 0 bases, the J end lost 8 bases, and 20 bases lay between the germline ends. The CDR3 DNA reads TGCGCCAGCAGCCAAGAGGTATCTGCGTCCGACGTGTATTCACCCCTCCACTTT. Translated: CASSQEVSASDVYSPLHF.

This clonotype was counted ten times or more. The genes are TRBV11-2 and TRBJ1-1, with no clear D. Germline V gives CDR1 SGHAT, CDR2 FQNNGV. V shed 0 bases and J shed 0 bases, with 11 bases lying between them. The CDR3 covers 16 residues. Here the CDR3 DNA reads TGTGCCAGCAGCTTAGAGTTTGGAAAAATGAACACTGAAGCTTTCTTT. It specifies CASSLEFGKMNTEAFF.

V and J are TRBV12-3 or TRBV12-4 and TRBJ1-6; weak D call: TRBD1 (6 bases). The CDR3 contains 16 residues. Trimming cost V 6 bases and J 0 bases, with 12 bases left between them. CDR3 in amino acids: CASRGGGHSYNSPLHF. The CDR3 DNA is TGTGCCAGCAGGGGGGGCGGTCACTCCTATAATTCACCCCTCCACTTT.

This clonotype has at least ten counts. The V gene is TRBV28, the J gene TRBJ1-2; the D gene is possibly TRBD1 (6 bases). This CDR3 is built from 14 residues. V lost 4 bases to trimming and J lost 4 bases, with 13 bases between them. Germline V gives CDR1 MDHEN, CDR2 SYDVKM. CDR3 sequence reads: CASSYEGGGYGYTF. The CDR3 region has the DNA TGTGCCAGCAGTTACGAAGGGGGAGGCTATGGCTACACCTTC.

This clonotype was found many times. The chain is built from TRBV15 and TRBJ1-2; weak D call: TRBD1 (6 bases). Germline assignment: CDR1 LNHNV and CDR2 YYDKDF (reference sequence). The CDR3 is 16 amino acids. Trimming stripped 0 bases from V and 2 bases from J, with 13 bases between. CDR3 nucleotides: TGTGCCACCAGCAGAGATGGGGGCGAACCCAACTATGGCTACACCTTC. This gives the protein CATSRDGGEPNYGYTF.

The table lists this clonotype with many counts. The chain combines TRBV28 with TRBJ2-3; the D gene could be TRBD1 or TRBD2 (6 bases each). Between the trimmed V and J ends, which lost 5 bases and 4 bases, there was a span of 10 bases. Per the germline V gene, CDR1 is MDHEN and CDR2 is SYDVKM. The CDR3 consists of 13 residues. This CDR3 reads CASSEGGPDTQYF. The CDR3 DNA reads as TGTGCCAGCAGTGAGGGGGGACCAGATACGCAGTATTTT. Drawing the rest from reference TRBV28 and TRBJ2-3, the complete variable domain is DVKVTQSSRYLVKRTGEKVFLECVQDMDHENMFWYRQDPGLGLRLIYFSYDVKMKEKGDIPEGYSVSREKKERFSLILESASTNQTSMYLCASSEGGPDTQYFGPGTRLTVL.

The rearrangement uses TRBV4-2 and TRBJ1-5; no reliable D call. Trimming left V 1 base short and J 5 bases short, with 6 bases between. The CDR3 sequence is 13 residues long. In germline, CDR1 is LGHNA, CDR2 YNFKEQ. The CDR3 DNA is TGTGCCAGCAGCCAAGGGGAGGATCAGCCCCAGCATTTT. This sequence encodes CASSQGEDQPQHF.

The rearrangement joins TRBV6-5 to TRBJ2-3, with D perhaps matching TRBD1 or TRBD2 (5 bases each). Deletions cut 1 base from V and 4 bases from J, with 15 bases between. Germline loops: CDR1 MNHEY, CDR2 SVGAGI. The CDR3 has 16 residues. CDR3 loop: CASSYLAHGASDTQYF. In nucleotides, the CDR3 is TGTGCCAGCAGTTACTTAGCGCATGGGGCCTCAGATACGCAGTATTTT.

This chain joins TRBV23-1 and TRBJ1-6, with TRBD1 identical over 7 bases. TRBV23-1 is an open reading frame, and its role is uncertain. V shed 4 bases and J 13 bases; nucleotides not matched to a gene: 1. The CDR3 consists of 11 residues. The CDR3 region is CASSPGQPLHF. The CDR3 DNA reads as TGCGCCAGCAGTCCGGGACAGCCCCTCCACTTT.

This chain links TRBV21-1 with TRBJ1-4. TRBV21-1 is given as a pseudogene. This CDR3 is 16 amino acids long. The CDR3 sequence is CASSDQGGLVGEKLFF. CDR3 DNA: TGTGCCAGCAGCGATCAGGGAGGATTGGTCGGTGAAAAACTGTTTTTT.

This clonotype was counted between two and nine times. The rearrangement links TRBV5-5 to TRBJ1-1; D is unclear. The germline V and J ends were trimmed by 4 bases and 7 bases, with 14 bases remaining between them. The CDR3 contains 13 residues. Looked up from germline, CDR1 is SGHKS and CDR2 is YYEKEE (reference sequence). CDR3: CASSRPMQVEAFF. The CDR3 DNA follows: TGTGCCAGCAGCCGTCCCATGCAGGTTGAAGCTTTCTTT.

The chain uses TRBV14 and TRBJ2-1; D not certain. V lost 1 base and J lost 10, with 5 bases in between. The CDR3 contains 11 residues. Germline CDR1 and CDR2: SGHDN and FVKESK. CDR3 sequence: CASSQVREQFF. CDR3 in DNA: TGTGCCAGCAGCCAAGTGCGGGAGCAGTTCTTC.

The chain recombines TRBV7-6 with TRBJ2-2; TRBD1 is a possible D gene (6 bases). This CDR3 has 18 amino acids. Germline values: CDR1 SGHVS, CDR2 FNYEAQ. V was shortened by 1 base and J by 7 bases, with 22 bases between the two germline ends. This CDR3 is CASSLGYRDKVRGGELFF. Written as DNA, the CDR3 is TGTGCCAGCAGCTTAGGTTACCGGGACAAGGTTCGGGGCGGGGAGCTGTTTTTT.

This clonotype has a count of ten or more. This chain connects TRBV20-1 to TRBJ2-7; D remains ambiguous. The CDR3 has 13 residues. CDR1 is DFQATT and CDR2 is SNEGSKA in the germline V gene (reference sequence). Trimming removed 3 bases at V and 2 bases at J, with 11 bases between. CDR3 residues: CSASFPLAYEQYF. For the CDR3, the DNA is TGCAGTGCTAGTTTCCCGCTGGCCTACGAGCAGTACTTC.

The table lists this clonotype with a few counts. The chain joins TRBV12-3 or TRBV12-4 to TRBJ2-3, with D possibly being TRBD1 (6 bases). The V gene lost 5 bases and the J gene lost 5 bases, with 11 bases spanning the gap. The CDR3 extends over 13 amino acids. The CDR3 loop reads CASSVGTLDTQYF. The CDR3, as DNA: TGTGCCAGCAGTGTCGGGACATTAGATACGCAGTATTTT.

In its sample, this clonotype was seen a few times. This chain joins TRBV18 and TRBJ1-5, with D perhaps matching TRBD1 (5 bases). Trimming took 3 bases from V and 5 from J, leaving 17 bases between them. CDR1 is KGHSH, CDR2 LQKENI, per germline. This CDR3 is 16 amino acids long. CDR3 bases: TGTGCCAGCTCACCGCAGGGCAGCCGCGGGGATCAGCCCCAGCATTTT. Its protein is CASSPQGSRGDQPQHF.

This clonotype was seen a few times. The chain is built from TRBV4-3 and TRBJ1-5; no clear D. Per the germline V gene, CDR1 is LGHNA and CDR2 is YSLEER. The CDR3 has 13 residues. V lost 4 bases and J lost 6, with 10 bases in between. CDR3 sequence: CASSPGGFQPQHF. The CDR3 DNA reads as TGCGCCAGCAGCCCGGGAGGGTTTCAGCCCCAGCATTTT.

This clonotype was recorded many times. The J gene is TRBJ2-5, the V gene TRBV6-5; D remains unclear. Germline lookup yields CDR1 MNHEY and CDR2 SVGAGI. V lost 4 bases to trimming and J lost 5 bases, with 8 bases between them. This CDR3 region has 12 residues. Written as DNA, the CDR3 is TGTGCCAGCAGTTCCCTAGGGGAGACCCAGTACTTC. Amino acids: CASSSLGETQYF.

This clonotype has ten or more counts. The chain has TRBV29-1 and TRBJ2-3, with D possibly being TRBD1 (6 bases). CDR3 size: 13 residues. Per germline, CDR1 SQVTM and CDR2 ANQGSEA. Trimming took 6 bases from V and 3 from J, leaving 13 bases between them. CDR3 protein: CSVPGENTDTQYF. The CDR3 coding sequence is TGCAGCGTGCCAGGGGAAAATACAGATACGCAGTATTTT.

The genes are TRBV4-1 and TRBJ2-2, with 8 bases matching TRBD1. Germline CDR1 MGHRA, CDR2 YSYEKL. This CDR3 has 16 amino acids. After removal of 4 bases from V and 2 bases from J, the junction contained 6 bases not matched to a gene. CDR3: CASSPTGVINTGELFF. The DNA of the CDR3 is TGCGCCAGCAGCCCGACAGGGGTAATAAACACCGGGGAGCTGTTTTTT.

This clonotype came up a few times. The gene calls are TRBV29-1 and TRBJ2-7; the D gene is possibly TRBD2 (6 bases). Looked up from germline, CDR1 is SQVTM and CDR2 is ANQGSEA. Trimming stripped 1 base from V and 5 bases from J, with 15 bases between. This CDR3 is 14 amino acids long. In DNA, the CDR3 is TGCAGCGTTGAAGGGGGGGACTCTCCCCACGAGCAGTACTTC. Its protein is CSVEGGDSPHEQYF.

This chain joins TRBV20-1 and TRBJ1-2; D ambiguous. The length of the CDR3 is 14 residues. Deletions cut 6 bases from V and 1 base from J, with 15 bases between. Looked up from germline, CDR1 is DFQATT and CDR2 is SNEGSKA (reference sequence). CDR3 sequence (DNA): TGCAGTGCGAAGCATTTTCAGATTAACTATGGCTACACCTTC. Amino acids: CSAKHFQINYGYTF.

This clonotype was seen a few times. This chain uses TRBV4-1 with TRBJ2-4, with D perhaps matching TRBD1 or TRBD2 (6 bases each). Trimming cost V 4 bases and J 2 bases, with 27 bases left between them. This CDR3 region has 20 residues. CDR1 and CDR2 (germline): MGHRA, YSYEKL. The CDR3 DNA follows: TGCGCCAGCAGCCCTCTAGCGAAGGGACAAAAAAGAGCTACCAAAAACATTCAGTACTTC. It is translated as CASSPLAKGQKRATKNIQYF.

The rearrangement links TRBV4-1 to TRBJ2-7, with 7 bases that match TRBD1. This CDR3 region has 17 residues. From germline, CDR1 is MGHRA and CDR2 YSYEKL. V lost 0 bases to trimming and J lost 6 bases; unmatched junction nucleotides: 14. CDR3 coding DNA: TGCGCCAGCAGCCAAGAACCCGGGACAGTGAGGCTCGCCGAGCAGTACGTC. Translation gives CASSQEPGTVRLAEQYV.

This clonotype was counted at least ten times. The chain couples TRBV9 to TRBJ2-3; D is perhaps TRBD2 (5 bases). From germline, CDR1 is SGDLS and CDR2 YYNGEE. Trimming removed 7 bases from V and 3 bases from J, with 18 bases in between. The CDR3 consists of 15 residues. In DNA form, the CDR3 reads TGTGCCAGCTCCTCCTCGGGTAGCGCGACAGATACGCAGTATTTT. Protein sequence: CASSSSGSATDTQYF.

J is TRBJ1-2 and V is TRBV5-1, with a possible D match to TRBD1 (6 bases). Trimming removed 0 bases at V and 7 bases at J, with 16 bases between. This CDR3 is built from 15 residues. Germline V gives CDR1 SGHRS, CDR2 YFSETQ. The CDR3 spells CASSLVPGAGGGYTF. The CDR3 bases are TGCGCCAGCAGCTTGGTCCCAGGGGCTGGTGGTGGCTACACCTTC.

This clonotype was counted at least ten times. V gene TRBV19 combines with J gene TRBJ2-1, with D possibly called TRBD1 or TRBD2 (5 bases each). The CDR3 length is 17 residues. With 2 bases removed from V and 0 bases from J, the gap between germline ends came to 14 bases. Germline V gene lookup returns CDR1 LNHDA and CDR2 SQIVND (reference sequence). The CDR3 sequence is CASSIRAWGSSYNEQFF. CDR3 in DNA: TGTGCCAGTAGTATACGAGCTTGGGGGAGCTCCTACAATGAGCAGTTCTTC.

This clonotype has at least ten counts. The CDR3 is CATSGWDLTDTQYF. CDR3 in DNA: TGTGCCACCAGCGGATGGGACCTCACAGATACGCAGTATTTT. The J gene is TRBJ2-3, the V gene TRBV15; D is possibly TRBD1 or TRBD2 (5 bases each). This CDR3 has 14 residues. Germline CDR1 is LNHNV and CDR2 is YYDKDF (reference sequence). The germline V and J ends were trimmed by 5 bases and 2 bases, with 11 bases remaining between them. Looking up the rest from reference TRBV15 and TRBJ2-3 gives the full variable domain: DAMVIQNPRYQVTQFGKPVTLSCSQTLNHNVMYWYQQKSSQAPKLLFHYYDKDFNNEADTPDNFQSRRPNTSFCFLDIRSPGLGDTAMYLCATSGWDLTDTQYFGPGTRLTVL.

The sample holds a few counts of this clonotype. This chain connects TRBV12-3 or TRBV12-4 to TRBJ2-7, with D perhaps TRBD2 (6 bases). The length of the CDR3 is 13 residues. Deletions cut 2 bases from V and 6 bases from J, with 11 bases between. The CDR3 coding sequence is TGTGCCAGCAGTTTATTACTAGCCGTCGAGCAGTACTTC. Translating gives CASSLLLAVEQYF.

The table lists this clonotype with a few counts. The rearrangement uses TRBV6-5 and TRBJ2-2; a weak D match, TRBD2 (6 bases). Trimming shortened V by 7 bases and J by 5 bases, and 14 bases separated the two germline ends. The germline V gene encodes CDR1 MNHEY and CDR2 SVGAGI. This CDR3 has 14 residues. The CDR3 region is CASTLASGTGELFF. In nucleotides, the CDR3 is TGTGCCAGCACCCTCGCGAGCGGGACCGGGGAGCTGTTTTTT.

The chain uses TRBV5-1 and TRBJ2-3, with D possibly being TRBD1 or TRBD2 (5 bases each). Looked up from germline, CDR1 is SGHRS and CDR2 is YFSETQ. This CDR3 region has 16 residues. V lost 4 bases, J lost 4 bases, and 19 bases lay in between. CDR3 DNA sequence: TGCGCCAGCAGCCTAACTGGATCCGGGACGGCAGATACGCAGTATTTT. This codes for CASSLTGSGTADTQYF.